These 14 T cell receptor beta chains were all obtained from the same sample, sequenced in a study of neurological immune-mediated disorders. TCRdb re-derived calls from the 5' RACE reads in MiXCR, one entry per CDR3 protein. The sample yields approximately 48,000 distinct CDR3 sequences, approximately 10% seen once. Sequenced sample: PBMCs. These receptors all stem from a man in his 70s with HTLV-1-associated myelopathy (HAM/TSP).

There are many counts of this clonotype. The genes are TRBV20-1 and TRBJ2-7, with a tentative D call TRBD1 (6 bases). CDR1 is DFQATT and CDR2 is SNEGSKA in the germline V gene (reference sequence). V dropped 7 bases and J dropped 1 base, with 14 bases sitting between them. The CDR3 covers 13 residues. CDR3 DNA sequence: TGCAGTGTAAAGTGGGGGCAGTCCTACGAGCAGTACTTC. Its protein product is CSVKWGQSYEQYF.

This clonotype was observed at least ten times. The CDR3 spells CASSPPFTGTNTEAFF. CDR3 DNA sequence: TGTGCCAGCTCACCACCTTTTACGGGTACGAACACTGAAGCTTTCTTT. The chain has TRBV18 and TRBJ1-1, with D hard to call. The CDR3 is 16 amino acids. Germline assignment: CDR1 KGHSH and CDR2 LQKENI. The V and J ends lost 0 bases and 1 base respectively, with 12 bases between them.

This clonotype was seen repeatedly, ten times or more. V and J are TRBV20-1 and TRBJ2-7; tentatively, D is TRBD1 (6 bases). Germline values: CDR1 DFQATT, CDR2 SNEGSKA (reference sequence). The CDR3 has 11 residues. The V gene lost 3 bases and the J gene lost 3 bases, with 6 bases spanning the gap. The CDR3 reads CSARDSYEQYF. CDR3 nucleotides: TGCAGTGCTAGGGACAGCTACGAGCAGTACTTC.

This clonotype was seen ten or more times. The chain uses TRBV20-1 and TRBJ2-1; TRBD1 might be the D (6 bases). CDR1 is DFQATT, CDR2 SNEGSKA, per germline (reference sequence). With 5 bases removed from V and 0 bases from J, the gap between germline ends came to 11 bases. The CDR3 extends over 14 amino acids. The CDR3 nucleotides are TGCAGTGCTGGGGGCCTTAGCTCCTACAATGAGCAGTTCTTC. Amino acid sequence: CSAGGLSSYNEQFF.

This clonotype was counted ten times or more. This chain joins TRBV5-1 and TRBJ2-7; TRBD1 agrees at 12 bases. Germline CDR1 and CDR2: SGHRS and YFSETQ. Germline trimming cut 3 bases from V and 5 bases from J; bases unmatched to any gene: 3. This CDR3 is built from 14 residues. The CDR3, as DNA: TGCGCCAGCAGCTCGGGACAGGGGGCCGACGAGCAGTACTTC. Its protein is CASSSGQGADEQYF.

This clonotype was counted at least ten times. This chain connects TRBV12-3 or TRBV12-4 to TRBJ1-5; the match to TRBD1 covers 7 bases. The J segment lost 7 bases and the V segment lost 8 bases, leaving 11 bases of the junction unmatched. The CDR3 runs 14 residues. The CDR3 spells CASVTGVGVQPQHF. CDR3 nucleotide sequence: TGTGCCAGCGTAACAGGGGTGGGTGTCCAGCCCCAGCATTTT.

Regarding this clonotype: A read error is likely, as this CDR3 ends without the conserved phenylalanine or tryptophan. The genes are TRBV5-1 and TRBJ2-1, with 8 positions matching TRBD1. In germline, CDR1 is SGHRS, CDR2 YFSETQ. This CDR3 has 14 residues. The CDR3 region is CASSLWTGNNEQFS. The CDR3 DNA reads TGCGCTAGCAGCCTGTGGACAGGGAACAATGAGCAGTTCTCC.

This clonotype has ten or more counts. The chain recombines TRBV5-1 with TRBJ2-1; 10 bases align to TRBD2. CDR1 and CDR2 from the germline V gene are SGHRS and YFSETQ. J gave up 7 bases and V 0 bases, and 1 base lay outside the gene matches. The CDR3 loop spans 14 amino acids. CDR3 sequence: CASSLELAGNEQFF. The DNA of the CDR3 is TGCGCCAGCAGCTTGGAACTAGCGGGGAATGAGCAGTTCTTC. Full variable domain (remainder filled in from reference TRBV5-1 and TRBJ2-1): KAGVTQTPRYLIKTRGQQVTLSCSPISGHRSVSWYQQTPGQGLQFLFEYFSETQRNKGNFPGRFSGRQFSNSRSEMNVSTLELGDSALYLCASSLELAGNEQFFGPGTRLTVL.

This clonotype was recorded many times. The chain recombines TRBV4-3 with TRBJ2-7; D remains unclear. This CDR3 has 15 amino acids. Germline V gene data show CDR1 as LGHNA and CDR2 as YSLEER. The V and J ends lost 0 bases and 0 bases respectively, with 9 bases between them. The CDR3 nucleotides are TGCGCCAGCAGCCAAGACTGGTTGGGCTCCTACGAGCAGTACTTC. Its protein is CASSQDWLGSYEQYF.

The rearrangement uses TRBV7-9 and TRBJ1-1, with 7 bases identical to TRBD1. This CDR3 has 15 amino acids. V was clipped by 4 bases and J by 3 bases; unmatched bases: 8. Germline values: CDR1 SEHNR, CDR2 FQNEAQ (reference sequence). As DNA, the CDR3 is TGTGCCAGCAGCTACCAGACAGGGTGGGACACTGAAGCTTTCTTT. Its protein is CASSYQTGWDTEAFF.

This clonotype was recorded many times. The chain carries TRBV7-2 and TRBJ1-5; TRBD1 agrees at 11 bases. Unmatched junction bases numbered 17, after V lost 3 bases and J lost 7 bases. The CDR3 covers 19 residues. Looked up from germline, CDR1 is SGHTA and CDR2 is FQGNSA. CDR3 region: CASSLEDRGLNSMGQPQHF. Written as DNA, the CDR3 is TGTGCCAGCAGCTTGGAGGACAGGGGGCTTAACTCCATGGGGCAGCCCCAGCATTTT.

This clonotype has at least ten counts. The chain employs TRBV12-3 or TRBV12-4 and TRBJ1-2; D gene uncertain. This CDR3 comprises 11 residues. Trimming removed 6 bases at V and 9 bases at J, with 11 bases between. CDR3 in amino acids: CASSRTGRYTF. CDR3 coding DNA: TGTGCCAGCAGCCGCACGGGTCGCTACACCTTC.

The CDR3 loop reads CASSYVGGSYEQYF. CDR3 nucleotide sequence: TGTGCCAGCAGTTACGTGGGGGGCTCCTACGAGCAGTACTTC. The chain employs TRBV6-2 or TRBV6-3 and TRBJ2-7; weak D call: TRBD2 (6 bases). The CDR3 has 14 residues. Per germline, CDR1 MNHEY and CDR2 SVGEGT. Trimming shortened V by 2 bases and J by 0 bases, and 8 bases separated the two germline ends.

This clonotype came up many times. The CDR3 reads CASSSPNSAGLRDPEQFF. CDR3 DNA sequence: TGTGCCAGCAGTTCACCTAACTCGGCGGGGTTACGGGACCCTGAGCAGTTCTTC. The chain is built from TRBV12-3 or TRBV12-4 and TRBJ2-1, with D maybe TRBD2 (6 bases). V shed 4 bases and J shed 9 bases, with 28 bases lying between them. The CDR3 has 18 amino acids.